This TCR beta chain appears in the sequencing data of a study of CD8 T cells in ankylosing spondylitis. This clonotype was seen a few times. Antigen unknown. A single record per CDR3 protein comes from TCRdb applying MiXCR to the 5' RACE reads. The table shows about 340,000 distinct CDR3 sequences, with 20% to 25% occurring only once. Study-wide results and caveats: The study identified a TCR beta motif of under ten highly homologous variants that appeared characteristic of ankylosing spondylitis blood.

This CDR3 has 15 amino acids. Trimming removed 7 bases at V and 0 bases at J, with 13 bases between. Germline CDR1 LGHDT, CDR2 YNNKEL (reference sequence). Sample: blood, either unsorted or a sorted T cell fraction (not recorded which). This chain uses TRBV3-1 with TRBJ2-1; possible D gene TRBD1, 6 bases. The source is a male donor with ankylosing spondylitis or in good health (not recorded which). CDR3 sequence reads: CASTRTASSYNEQFF. DNA for the CDR3: TGTGCCAGCACCCGGACAGCGAGCTCCTACAATGAGCAGTTCTTC.